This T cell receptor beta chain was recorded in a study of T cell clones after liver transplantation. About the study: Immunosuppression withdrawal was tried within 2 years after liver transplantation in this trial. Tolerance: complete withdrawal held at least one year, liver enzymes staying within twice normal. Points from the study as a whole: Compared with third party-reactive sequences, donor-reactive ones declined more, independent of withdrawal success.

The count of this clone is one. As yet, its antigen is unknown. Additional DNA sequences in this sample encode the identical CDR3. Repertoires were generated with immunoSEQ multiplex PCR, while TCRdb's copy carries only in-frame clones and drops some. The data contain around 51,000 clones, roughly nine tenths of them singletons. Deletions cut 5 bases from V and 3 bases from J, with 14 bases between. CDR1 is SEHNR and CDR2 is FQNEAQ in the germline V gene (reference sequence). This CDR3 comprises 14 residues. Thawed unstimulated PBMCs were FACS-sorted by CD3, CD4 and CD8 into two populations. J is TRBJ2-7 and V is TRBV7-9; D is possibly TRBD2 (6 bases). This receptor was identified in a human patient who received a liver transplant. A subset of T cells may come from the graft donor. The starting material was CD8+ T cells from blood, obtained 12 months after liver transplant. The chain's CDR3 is CASSPPGEDYEQYF. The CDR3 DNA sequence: TGTGCCAGCAGCCCCCCGGGGGAGGACTACGAGCAGTACTTC.